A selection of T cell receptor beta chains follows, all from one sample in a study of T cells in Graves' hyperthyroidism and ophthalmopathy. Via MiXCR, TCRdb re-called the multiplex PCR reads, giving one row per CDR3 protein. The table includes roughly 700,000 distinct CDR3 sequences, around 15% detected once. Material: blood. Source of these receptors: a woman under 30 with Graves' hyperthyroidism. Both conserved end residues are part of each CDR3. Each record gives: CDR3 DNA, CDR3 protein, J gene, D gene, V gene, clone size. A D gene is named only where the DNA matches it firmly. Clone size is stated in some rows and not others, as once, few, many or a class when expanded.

TGTGCCAGCAGCTTAGGGCTAGCGGGAGGGAGTGAGCAGTTCTTC	CASSLGLAGGSEQFF	TRBJ2-1	TRBD2	TRBV11-2	many
TGTGCCAGCAGAAGAACTAGCGGGAGGAGATCCTACAATGAGCAGTTCTTC	CASRRTSGRRSYNEQFF	TRBJ2-1	TRBD2	TRBV7-9	few
TGTGCCACCAGCAGAGGGGATAGACAGGTTGAAGCTTTCTTT	CATSRGDRQVEAFF	TRBJ1-1	.	TRBV15	many
TGTGCCAGCAGCTTTAGCCGGGACATGAACACCGGGGAGCTGTTTTTT	CASSFSRDMNTGELFF	TRBJ2-2	.	TRBV7-6	once
TGTGCCAGCAGTCCTTATAATCGGGGACAGGCGCGCTATGGCTACACCTTC	CASSPYNRGQARYGYTF	TRBJ1-2	TRBD1	TRBV27	many
TGTGCCAGCAGCTCTCAGGGGGGGTCCAGCTACGAGCAGTACTTC	CASSSQGGSSYEQYF	TRBJ2-7	.	TRBV4-2	many
TGTGCCAGCAGTTACGGGCGACAGGGTTACTTC	CASSYGRQGYF	TRBJ2-5	TRBD1	TRBV6-2/TRBV6-3	few
TGTGCCAGCAGTTTATATCTTCCATTTCGGCGTCTACGGGAAAGAAACACTGAAGCTTTCTTT	CASSLYLPFRRLRERNTEAFF	TRBJ1-1	.	TRBV12-3/TRBV12-4	.
TGTGCCAGCAGACCGACAGGGGCGAAAAACTATGGCTACACCTTC	CASRPTGAKNYGYTF	TRBJ1-2	TRBD1	TRBV28	many
TGCGCCAGCAGGAGAGAACGACCCCTCCACAATGAGCAGTTCTTC	CASRRERPLHNEQFF	TRBJ2-1	.	TRBV5-1	many
TGTGCCAGCAGTTTCTATGGTAGCGCCTACAATGAGCAGTTCTTC	CASSFYGSAYNEQFF	TRBJ2-1	.	TRBV27	few
TGTGCCAGCAGCTTCGGTATGGGAGTGGCCACTGAAGCTTTCTTT	CASSFGMGVATEAFF	TRBJ1-1	.	TRBV7-9	many
TGCAGTGCTAAGAGACAGTCGGTGAACACTGAAGCTTTCTTT	CSAKRQSVNTEAFF	TRBJ1-1	.	TRBV20-1	.
TGTGCCAGCAGTTATCAAGGGAGACTGAGCACTGAAGCTTTCTTT	CASSYQGRLSTEAFF	TRBJ1-1	.	TRBV11-2	.
TGCGCCAGCAGTAGGGGACAGGGGGCCTCCTCTGGGGCCAACGTCCTGACTTTC	CASSRGQGASSGANVLTF	TRBJ2-6	TRBD1	TRBV5-1	few
TGTGCCTGGGCAGGGAGCCGCACAGATACGCAGTATTTT	CAWAGSRTDTQYF	TRBJ2-3	.	TRBV30	many
TGTGCCATCAGTGATTGGGGGCGCGAGGAGACCCAGTACTTC	CAISDWGREETQYF	TRBJ2-5	.	TRBV10-3	few
TGTGCCAGCAGTCCTATGACAGACACCACAGATACGCAGTATTTT	CASSPMTDTTDTQYF	TRBJ2-3	.	TRBV27	.
TGTGCCAGCAACCGAGTAGCCAAAAACATTCAGTACTTC	CASNRVAKNIQYF	TRBJ2-4	.	TRBV2	.
TGTGCCATCAGGCGGGACCTGACCTACGAGCAGTACTTC	CAIRRDLTYEQYF	TRBJ2-7	.	TRBV10-3	.
TGTGCCAGCAGCTTCGGGACAGGGACCCGCGAGCAGTACTTC	CASSFGTGTREQYF	TRBJ2-7	TRBD1	TRBV5-6	few
TGTGCCAGCAGGTGGACGGCAAGCTCCTACAATGAGCAGTTCTTC	CASRWTASSYNEQFF	TRBJ2-1	.	TRBV6-1	many
TGTGCCAGCTCACCTGAGGGGCGCGCGGTCTACGAGCAGTACTTC	CASSPEGRAVYEQYF	TRBJ2-7	.	TRBV18	many
TGTGCCAGTAGTATAGATCAACGTCGAGCGGGGAAATCTGGAAACACCATATATTTT	CASSIDQRRAGKSGNTIYF	TRBJ1-3	.	TRBV19	.
TGCAGTGCTAAGGGCTACGAGCAGTACTTC	CSAKGYEQYF	TRBJ2-7	.	TRBV20-1	.
TGTGCCAGTAGCCGGGGACTCTATAGCAATCAGCCCCAGCATTTT	CASSRGLYSNQPQHF	TRBJ1-5	.	TRBV19	.
TGTGCCTGGGGACCGGGACTAGCGAACGAGCAGTACTTC	CAWGPGLANEQYF	TRBJ2-7	TRBD2	TRBV30	few
TGTGCCAGCAGCATATCAACAGCTACCGGGGAGCTGTTTTTT	CASSISTATGELFF	TRBJ2-2	.	TRBV7-3	few
TGCAGTGCTAGAGTTCCCCCCGGGTCCGGGGAGCTGTTTTTT	CSARVPPGSGELFF	TRBJ2-2	.	TRBV20-1	.
TGTGCCAGCAGCCATGCGGTCACCCAGTACTTC	CASSHAVTQYF	TRBJ2-5	.	TRBV12-3/TRBV12-4	few
TGTGCCACCAGCTCTTCTGGTGAGGCGGATACGCAGTATTTT	CATSSSGEADTQYF	TRBJ2-3	.	TRBV15	.
TGTGCCAGCAGTGAGTTGGTCCTAACAGATACGCAGTATTTT	CASSELVLTDTQYF	TRBJ2-3	.	TRBV2	.
TGTGCCAGCAGCCCCCCCCTAGCGGGGGGCCACAATGAGCAGTTCTTC	CASSPPLAGGHNEQFF	TRBJ2-1	TRBD2	TRBV6-1	.
TGTGCCGGCAGTTACACCACGACGCGGGGGCGTAGCAATCAGCCCCAGCATTTT	CAGSYTTTRGRSNQPQHF	TRBJ1-5	.	TRBV6-2/TRBV6-3	.
TGTGCCACCAGCAGAGAGGCTAGCGCAGCCTACGAGCAGTACTTC	CATSREASAAYEQYF	TRBJ2-7	.	TRBV15	few
TGTGCCAGCAGCCACGGGGACAGCGGCGGCTACACCTTC	CASSHGDSGGYTF	TRBJ1-2	TRBD1	TRBV3-1	many
TGTGCCAGCAGCATAGGCCGCCCAGGGGCCGGAAACACCATATATTTT	CASSIGRPGAGNTIYF	TRBJ1-3	.	TRBV5-5	.
TGTGCCAGCGGGAGGACTGAAGCTTTCTTT	CASGRTEAFF	TRBJ1-1	.	TRBV28	many
TGTGCCAGCTCTACGAACCCTCAAGAGACCCAGTACTTC	CASSTNPQETQYF	TRBJ2-5	.	TRBV18	many
TGCAGTGCTAAATGGGGAAATTCACCCCTCCACTTT	CSAKWGNSPLHF	TRBJ1-6	.	TRBV20-1	.
TGTGCCAGCAGCGTCGGACAGGGGGCTGGAACCGGGGAGCTGTTTTTT	CASSVGQGAGTGELFF	TRBJ2-2	TRBD1	TRBV9	few
TGTGCCAGCAGTAGGGGACAGGGGATAGTAGGGCAGCCCCAGCATTTT	CASSRGQGIVGQPQHF	TRBJ1-5	TRBD1	TRBV28	many
TGTGCCAGCTCTCGAGGGCGGAGCACTGAAGCTTTCTTT	CASSRGRSTEAFF	TRBJ1-1	.	TRBV18	many
TGTGCCAGCAGCGCAAGTCTAGCGGGGGGGGAAGAGACCCAGTACTTC	CASSASLAGGEETQYF	TRBJ2-5	TRBD2	TRBV4-2	.
TGTGCCAGCAGCCTCGGGACGCACCCTAATTCACCCCTCCACTTT	CASSLGTHPNSPLHF	TRBJ1-6	.	TRBV12-3/TRBV12-4	.
TGTGCCTGGAGTCCTCGACAGGGGGTTTCACCCCTCCACTTT	CAWSPRQGVSPLHF	TRBJ1-6	TRBD1	TRBV30	.
TGTGCCAGCAGTAAGACAGGGGGAAGAATCCACGAGCAGTACTTC	CASSKTGGRIHEQYF	TRBJ2-7	TRBD1	TRBV6-2/TRBV6-3	few
TGCGCCAGCAGCTCTTCCGGGACAGCAACAGGTACGCAGTATTTT	CASSSSGTATGTQYF	TRBJ2-3	TRBD1	TRBV5-1	.
TGTGCCAGCAACATAGGGGGGGGGGAAGCGGGAGGACAAGAGACCCAGTACTTC	CASNIGGGEAGGQETQYF	TRBJ2-5	TRBD2	TRBV7-2	few
TGTGCCAGCAGCTTGCGGACAGGGCCATTATCCTACGAGCAGTACTTC	CASSLRTGPLSYEQYF	TRBJ2-7	TRBD1	TRBV5-6	.
TGCGCCAGCAGCCCCCAGAAGGCCGTGAACACTGAAGCTTTCTTT	CASSPQKAVNTEAFF	TRBJ1-1	.	TRBV4-1	few
TGTGCCAGCAGCTCGGCCGAGAGGGGGCAATACGAGCAGTACTTC	CASSSAERGQYEQYF	TRBJ2-7	TRBD1	TRBV7-9	many
TGTGCCAGCAGCCCAAGGGGGGGCGCACAGGGGGTAAACGAACAGTACTTC	CASSPRGGAQGVNEQYF	TRBJ2-7	.	TRBV7-9	.
TGTGCTAGCAGCTGGGGACTAGCGGGAGGGCCTCGGGAGACCCAGTACTTC	CASSWGLAGGPRETQYF	TRBJ2-5	TRBD2	TRBV7-7	.
TGTGCCAGCACCGGACAGGGGTTGAGGAATCAGCCCCAGCATTTT	CASTGQGLRNQPQHF	TRBJ1-5	TRBD1	TRBV2	many